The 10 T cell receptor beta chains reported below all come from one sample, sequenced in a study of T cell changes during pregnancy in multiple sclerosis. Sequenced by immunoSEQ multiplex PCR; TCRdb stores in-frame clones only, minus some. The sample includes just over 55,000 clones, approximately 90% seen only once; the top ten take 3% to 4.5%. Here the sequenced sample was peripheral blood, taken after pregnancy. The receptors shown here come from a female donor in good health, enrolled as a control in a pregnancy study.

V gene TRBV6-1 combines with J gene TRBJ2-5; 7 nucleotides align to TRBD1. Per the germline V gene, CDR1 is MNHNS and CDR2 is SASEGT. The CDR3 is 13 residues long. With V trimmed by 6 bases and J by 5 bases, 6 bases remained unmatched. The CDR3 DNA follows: TGTGCCAGCAGCCTGTACAGGGGTGAGACCCAGTACTTC. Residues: CASSLYRGETQYF.

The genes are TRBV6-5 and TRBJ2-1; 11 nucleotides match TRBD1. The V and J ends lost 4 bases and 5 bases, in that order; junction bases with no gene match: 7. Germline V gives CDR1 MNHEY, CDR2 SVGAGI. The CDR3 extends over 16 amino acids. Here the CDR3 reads CASSSRDRGLDNEQFF. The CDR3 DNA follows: TGTGCCAGCAGTTCCCGGGACAGGGGGTTGGACAATGAGCAGTTCTTC.

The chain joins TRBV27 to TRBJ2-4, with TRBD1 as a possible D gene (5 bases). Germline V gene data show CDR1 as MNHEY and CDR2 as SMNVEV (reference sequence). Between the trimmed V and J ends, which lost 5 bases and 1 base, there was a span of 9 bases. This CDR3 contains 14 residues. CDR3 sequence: CASSGALAKNIQYF. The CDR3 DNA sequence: TGTGCCAGCAGTGGGGCACTGGCCAAAAACATTCAGTACTTC.

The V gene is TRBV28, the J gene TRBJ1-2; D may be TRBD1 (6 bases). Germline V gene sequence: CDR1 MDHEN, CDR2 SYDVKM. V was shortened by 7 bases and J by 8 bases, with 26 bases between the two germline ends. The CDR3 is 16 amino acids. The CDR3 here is CASTLRGPLQGSGYTF. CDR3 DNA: TGTGCCAGCACCCTCCGGGGCCCTTTACAGGGTTCGGGCTACACCTTC.

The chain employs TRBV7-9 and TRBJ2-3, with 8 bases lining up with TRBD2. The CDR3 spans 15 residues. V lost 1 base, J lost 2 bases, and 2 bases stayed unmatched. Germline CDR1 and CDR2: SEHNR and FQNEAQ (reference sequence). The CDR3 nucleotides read TGTGCCAGCAGCTTAGTAGCGGGAACCACAGATACGCAGTATTTT. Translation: CASSLVAGTTDTQYF. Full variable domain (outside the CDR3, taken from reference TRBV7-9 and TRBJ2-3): DTGVSQNPRHKITKRGQNVTFRCDPISEHNRLYWYRQTLGQGPEFLTYFQNEAQLEKSRLLSDRFSAERPKGSFSTLEIQRTEQGDSAMYLCASSLVAGTTDTQYFGPGTRLTVL.

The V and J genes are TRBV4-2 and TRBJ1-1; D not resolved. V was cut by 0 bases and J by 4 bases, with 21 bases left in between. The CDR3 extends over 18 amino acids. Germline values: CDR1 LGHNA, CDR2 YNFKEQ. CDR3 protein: CASSQEYAYQAASTEAFF. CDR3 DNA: TGTGCCAGCAGCCAAGAATACGCATATCAAGCAGCTAGCACTGAAGCTTTCTTT.

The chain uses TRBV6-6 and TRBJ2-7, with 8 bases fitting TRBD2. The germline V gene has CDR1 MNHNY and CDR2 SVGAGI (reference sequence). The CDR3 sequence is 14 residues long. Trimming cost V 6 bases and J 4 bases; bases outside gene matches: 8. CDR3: CASRSGTSLYEQYF. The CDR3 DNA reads TGTGCCAGCAGGTCCGGGACTAGTTTGTACGAGCAGTACTTC.

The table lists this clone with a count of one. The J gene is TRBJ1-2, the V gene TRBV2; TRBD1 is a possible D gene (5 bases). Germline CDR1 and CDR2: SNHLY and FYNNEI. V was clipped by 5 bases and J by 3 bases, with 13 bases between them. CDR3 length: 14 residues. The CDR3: CASSQRGVYYGYTF. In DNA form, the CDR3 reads TGTGCCAGCAGTCAAAGGGGCGTATACTATGGCTACACCTTC.

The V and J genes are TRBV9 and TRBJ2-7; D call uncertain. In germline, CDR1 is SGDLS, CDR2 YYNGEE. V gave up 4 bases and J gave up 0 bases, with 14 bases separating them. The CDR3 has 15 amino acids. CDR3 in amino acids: CASSPSGFSSYEQYF. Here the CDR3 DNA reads TGTGCCAGCAGCCCGTCCGGGTTTAGCTCCTACGAGCAGTACTTC.

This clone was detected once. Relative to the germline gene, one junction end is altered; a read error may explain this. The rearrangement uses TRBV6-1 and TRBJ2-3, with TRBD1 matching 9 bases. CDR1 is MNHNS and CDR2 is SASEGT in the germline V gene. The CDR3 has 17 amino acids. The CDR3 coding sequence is TGTGCCAGCAGGGAAGGGTACAGGGGGCATATCACAGATACGCAGTATTTT. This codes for CASREGYRGHITDTQYF.